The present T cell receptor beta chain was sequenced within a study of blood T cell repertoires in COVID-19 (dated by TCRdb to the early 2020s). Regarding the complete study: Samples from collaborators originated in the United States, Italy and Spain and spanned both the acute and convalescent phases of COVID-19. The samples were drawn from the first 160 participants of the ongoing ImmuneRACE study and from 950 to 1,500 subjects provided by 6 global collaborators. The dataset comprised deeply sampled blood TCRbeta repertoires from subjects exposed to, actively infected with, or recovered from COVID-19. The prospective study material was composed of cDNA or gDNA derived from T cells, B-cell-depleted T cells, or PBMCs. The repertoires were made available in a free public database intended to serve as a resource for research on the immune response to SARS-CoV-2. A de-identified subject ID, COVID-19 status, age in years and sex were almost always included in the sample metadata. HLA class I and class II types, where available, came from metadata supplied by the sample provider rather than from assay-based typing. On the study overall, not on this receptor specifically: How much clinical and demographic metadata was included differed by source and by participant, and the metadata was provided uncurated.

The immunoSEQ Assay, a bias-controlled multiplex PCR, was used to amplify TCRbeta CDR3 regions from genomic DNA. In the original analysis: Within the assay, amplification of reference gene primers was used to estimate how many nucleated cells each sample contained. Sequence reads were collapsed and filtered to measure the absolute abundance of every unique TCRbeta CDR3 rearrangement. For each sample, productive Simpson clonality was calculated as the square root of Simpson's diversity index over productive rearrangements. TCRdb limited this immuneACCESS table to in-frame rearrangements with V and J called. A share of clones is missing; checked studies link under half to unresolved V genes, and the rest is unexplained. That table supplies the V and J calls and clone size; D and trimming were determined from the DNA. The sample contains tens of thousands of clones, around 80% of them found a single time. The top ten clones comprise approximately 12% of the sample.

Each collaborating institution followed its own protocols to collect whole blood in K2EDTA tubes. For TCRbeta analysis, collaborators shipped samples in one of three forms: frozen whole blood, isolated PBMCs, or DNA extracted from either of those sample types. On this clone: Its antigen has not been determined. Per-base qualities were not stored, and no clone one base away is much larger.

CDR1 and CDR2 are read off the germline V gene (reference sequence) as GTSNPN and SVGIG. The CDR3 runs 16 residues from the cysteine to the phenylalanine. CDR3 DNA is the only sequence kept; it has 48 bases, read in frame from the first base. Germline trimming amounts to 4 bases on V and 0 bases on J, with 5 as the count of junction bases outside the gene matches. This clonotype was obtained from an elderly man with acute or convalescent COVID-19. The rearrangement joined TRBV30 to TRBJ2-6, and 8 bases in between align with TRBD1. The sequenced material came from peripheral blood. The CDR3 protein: CAWTTGGSSGANVLTF. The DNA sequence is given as TGTGCCTGGACCACAGGGGGAAGCTCTGGGGCCAACGTCCTGACTTTC.